The rows below give T cell receptor beta chains drawn from one sample of a study of T cells in tuberculosis. Profiling relied on immunoSEQ multiplex PCR, and the TCRdb table lists in-frame clones only, not all of them. Seen here are tens of thousands of clones, around 97% observed once, and the top ten hold 6.2%. Sequencing was done on a sample of PBMCs. These receptors were collected from a donor aged 10-30 years with latent tuberculosis or without tuberculosis infection. Each CDR3 is given without its conserved first and last residue. The order of the fields is clone size, J gene, V gene, CDR3 protein. A clone size is listed for some rows: how often the clone was seen (once, few, many), or a class if it is expanded.

abundance: .; j_gene: TRBJ1-2; v_gene: TRBV7-9; CDR3aa: ASSRDRALHYGYT
abundance: .; j_gene: TRBJ2-3; v_gene: TRBV30; CDR3aa: AFSGFSTDTQY
abundance: .; j_gene: TRBJ2-7; v_gene: TRBV10-3; CDR3aa: AISESPGRAYEQY
abundance: .; j_gene: TRBJ1-2; v_gene: TRBV19; CDR3aa: ASSNPGQRYGYT
abundance: once; j_gene: TRBJ2-5; v_gene: TRBV7-9; CDR3aa: ASSVQETQY
abundance: .; j_gene: TRBJ1-6; v_gene: TRBV9; CDR3aa: ASSVGSGGNSPLH
abundance: .; j_gene: TRBJ2-3; v_gene: TRBV30; CDR3aa: AWSVKASGDTQY
abundance: .; j_gene: TRBJ1-3; v_gene: TRBV5-1; CDR3aa: ASSFSTGVGNTIY
abundance: .; j_gene: TRBJ1-5; v_gene: TRBV6-4; CDR3aa: ASSERSNQPQH
abundance: few; j_gene: TRBJ2-5; v_gene: TRBV7-9; CDR3aa: AQTKAGGQETQY
abundance: .; j_gene: TRBJ2-2; v_gene: TRBV30; CDR3aa: AWSVPQGELF
abundance: .; j_gene: TRBJ1-5; v_gene: TRBV12-5; CDR3aa: ASGFGHQPQH
abundance: .; j_gene: TRBJ1-1; v_gene: TRBV5-4; CDR3aa: ASSLGGRGALTEAF
abundance: .; j_gene: TRBJ2-3; v_gene: TRBV7-9; CDR3aa: ASSPPPGTDTQY
abundance: .; j_gene: TRBJ2-7; v_gene: TRBV5-1; CDR3aa: ASSSGLAGTYGSYEQY
abundance: once; j_gene: TRBJ1-2; v_gene: TRBV11-2; CDR3aa: ASRPTGGPYGYT
abundance: .; j_gene: TRBJ2-2; v_gene: TRBV4-1; CDR3aa: ASSQVDMGLNTGELF
abundance: .; j_gene: TRBJ2-1; v_gene: TRBV5-1; CDR3aa: ASSLAGEQF
abundance: .; j_gene: TRBJ2-3; v_gene: TRBV11-3; CDR3aa: ASSSGQGSTDTQY
abundance: .; j_gene: TRBJ1-1; v_gene: TRBV19; CDR3aa: ATNTGLENTEAF
abundance: .; j_gene: TRBJ2-1; v_gene: TRBV5-6; CDR3aa: ASSLPGSYNEQF
abundance: .; j_gene: TRBJ1-1; v_gene: TRBV5-6; CDR3aa: ASSLLARNTEAF
abundance: .; j_gene: TRBJ2-7; v_gene: TRBV7-9; CDR3aa: ASSHTGDGGSPYEQY
abundance: once; j_gene: TRBJ1-4; v_gene: TRBV15; CDR3aa: ATRARTVANEKLF
abundance: .; j_gene: TRBJ2-7; v_gene: TRBV30; CDR3aa: AWSGGERYEQY
abundance: .; j_gene: TRBJ2-7; v_gene: TRBV11-2; CDR3aa: ASRHYSGSPSGDEQY
abundance: .; j_gene: TRBJ2-3; v_gene: TRBV2; CDR3aa: ASSRDRGNRDTQY
abundance: .; j_gene: TRBJ2-7; v_gene: TRBV27; CDR3aa: ASWSTSRGLGYEQY
abundance: once; j_gene: TRBJ2-3; v_gene: TRBV27; CDR3aa: ASSLTRPTDTQY
abundance: .; j_gene: TRBJ1-1; v_gene: TRBV18; CDR3aa: ASSSGQGVNTEAF
abundance: .; j_gene: TRBJ1-2; v_gene: TRBV5-4; CDR3aa: ASSLAPGVGYGYT
abundance: .; j_gene: TRBJ2-1; v_gene: TRBV15; CDR3aa: ATSSPVAVYNEQF
abundance: .; j_gene: TRBJ1-4; v_gene: TRBV4-1; CDR3aa: ASSQAGRGGKLF
abundance: .; j_gene: TRBJ1-5; v_gene: TRBV7-6; CDR3aa: ASSLGGQPQH
abundance: .; j_gene: TRBJ2-7; v_gene: TRBV7-7; CDR3aa: ASSLSPQYEQY
abundance: .; j_gene: TRBJ2-1; v_gene: TRBV4-1; CDR3aa: ASSQEGRYHEQF